The 17 T cell receptor beta chains below were found in one sample sequenced in a study of blood T cell repertoires in COVID-19. Assay: immunoSEQ multiplex PCR; the TCRdb copy retains only in-frame clones and omits some. The table records 250,000 to 300,000 clones, approximately 93% of them present only once. The specimen was peripheral blood. These receptors were collected from a woman in her 30s with COVID-19, enrolled during active disease.

V is TRBV19 and J is TRBJ2-1; TRBD1 agrees at 7 bases. The CDR3 extends over 15 amino acids. V lost 4 bases to trimming and J lost 2 bases; unmatched junction nucleotides: 5. Germline V lookup: CDR1 LNHDA, CDR2 SQIVND (reference sequence). The CDR3 is CASSTTGFTYNEQFF. The CDR3 nucleotides read TGTGCCAGTAGTACGACAGGGTTCACCTACAATGAGCAGTTCTTC.

This chain uses TRBV19 with TRBJ2-1, with a possible D match to TRBD1 (6 bases). This CDR3 is 15 amino acids long. V lost 5 bases to trimming and J lost 2 bases, with 13 bases between them. The germline CDR1 and CDR2 sequences are LNHDA and SQIVND (reference sequence). Here the CDR3 reads CASSPDSLTYNEQFF. In nucleotides, the CDR3 is TGTGCCAGTAGTCCGGACAGCTTGACCTACAATGAGCAGTTCTTC.

The V call is TRBV29-1, the J call TRBJ2-1; perhaps TRBD2 as D (5 bases). V lost 7 bases, J lost 4 bases, and 17 bases lay in between. Germline values: CDR1 SQVTM, CDR2 ANQGSEA. This CDR3 is 14 amino acids long. For the CDR3, the DNA is TGCAGCGCTAGACCCCGGGCGGGTTACAATGAGCAGTTCTTC. It codes for CSARPRAGYNEQFF.

The chain carries TRBV7-9 and TRBJ1-1, with 9 nucleotides matching TRBD1. Germline assignment: CDR1 SEHNR and CDR2 FQNEAQ (reference sequence). The CDR3 covers 14 residues. V was pared by 5 bases and J by 4 bases, with 5 bases of the junction left unmatched. This CDR3 is CASSTGTGRTEAFF. Here the CDR3 DNA reads TGTGCCAGCAGCACCGGGACAGGGCGCACTGAAGCTTTCTTT.

This chain uses TRBV6-1 with TRBJ2-5; tentatively, D is TRBD2 (6 bases). Germline V gene data show CDR1 as MNHNS and CDR2 as SASEGT. The V end was cut by 1 base, the J end by 1 base, with 10 bases between. The CDR3 loop spans 15 amino acids. CDR3 nucleotide sequence: TGTGCCAGCAGTGAAGTAAAAGCGGGCCAAGAGACCCAGTACTTC. This translates into CASSEVKAGQETQYF.

The chain uses TRBV7-9 and TRBJ2-3; 8 bases are shared with TRBD1. The trim removed 6 bases at V and 3 bases at J, leaving 5 bases unmatched. The germline CDR1 and CDR2 sequences are SEHNR and FQNEAQ (reference sequence). This CDR3 spans 14 amino acids. The CDR3 here is CASSLGQVTDTQYF. The CDR3 nucleotides read TGTGCCAGCAGTCTGGGACAGGTGACAGATACGCAGTATTTT.

V and J are TRBV5-6 and TRBJ1-1, with TRBD1 matching 8 bases. There are 14 residues in the CDR3. The junction had 4 bases not matched to a gene; V was cut back by 0 bases and J by 6 bases. CDR1 SGHDT and CDR2 YYEEEE come from the germline V gene. The CDR3 DNA reads as TGTGCCAGCAGCTTGGGGACAGGGAAGGCTGAAGCTTTCTTT. Encoded protein: CASSLGTGKAEAFF.

The V and J genes are TRBV23-1 and TRBJ2-2; TRBD2 matches 12 bases. TRBV23-1 qualifies as an ORF whose function is uncertain. CDR3 length: 18 amino acids. V shed 2 bases and J 7 bases; nucleotides not matched to a gene: 11. DNA for the CDR3: TGCGCCAGCAGTCAACTTTGGCTAGCGGGAGGGCCTTTCGGGGAGCTGTTTTTT. Translating gives CASSQLWLAGGPFGELFF.

The chain recombines TRBV6-5 with TRBJ2-1; 8 nucleotides align to TRBD2. Losses at the gene ends were 7 bases for V and 5 bases for J; bases not matched to a gene: 7. This CDR3 has 14 amino acids. CDR1 and CDR2 (germline): MNHEY, SVGAGI. The chain's CDR3 is CASITKREHNEQFF. CDR3 sequence (DNA): TGTGCCAGCATCACCAAGCGGGAGCACAATGAGCAGTTCTTC.

The chain employs TRBV6-1 and TRBJ1-2; TRBD1 might be the D (6 bases). V lost 5 bases, J lost 6 bases, and 10 bases lay in between. The length of the CDR3 is 12 residues. The germline V gene has CDR1 MNHNS and CDR2 SASEGT. This chain's CDR3 is CASSPRQDGYTF. CDR3 bases: TGTGCCAGCAGTCCACGACAGGATGGCTACACCTTC.

The gene calls are TRBV29-1 and TRBJ1-2; 8 nucleotides match TRBD1. The CDR3 consists of 13 residues. The junction had 9 bases not matched to a gene; V was cut back by 7 bases and J by 5 bases. From germline, CDR1 is SQVTM and CDR2 ANQGSEA. This CDR3 reads CSAPGQDSYGYTF. CDR3 bases: TGCAGCGCGCCGGGACAGGACTCATATGGCTACACCTTC.

The chain carries TRBV5-1 and TRBJ2-6, with no clear D. Germline CDR1 SGHRS, CDR2 YFSETQ. The CDR3 spans 16 residues. Trimming pared 0 bases from V and 2 bases from J, leaving 9 bases between. CDR3 amino acids: CASSLGFRAGANVLTF. DNA of the CDR3: TGCGCCAGCAGCTTGGGTTTTCGGGCTGGGGCCAACGTCCTGACTTTC.

This rearrangement joins TRBV1 to TRBJ1-1; the DNA was not used to check the table's D call, TRBD1. TRBV1 is shown as a pseudogene. The CDR3 runs 13 residues. The DNA for the CDR3 is TGCACCAGCAGCCAGCTACAGGGGACTGAAGCTTTCTTT. This sequence encodes CTSSQLQGTEAFF.

The chain is built from TRBV27 and TRBJ1-6; 9 positions agree with TRBD1. V lost 5 bases, J lost 5 bases, and 4 bases stayed unmatched. This CDR3 is 15 amino acids long. CDR1 and CDR2 (germline): MNHEY, SMNVEV (reference sequence). The CDR3 spells CASSPRQGDNSPLHF. The CDR3 region has the DNA TGTGCCAGCAGTCCCAGACAGGGGGATAATTCACCCCTCCACTTT.

This sequence joins TRBV5-1 and TRBJ2-7, with 9 bases fitting TRBD2. The CDR3 runs to 12 residues. The germline V gene encodes CDR1 SGHRS and CDR2 YFSETQ. V shed 5 bases and J 4 bases; nucleotides not matched to a gene: 1. The CDR3 loop reads CASRREGYEQYF. CDR3 bases: TGCGCCAGCAGGCGGGAGGGGTACGAGCAGTACTTC.

The chain links TRBV5-4 to TRBJ1-6; 8 bases map to TRBD1. After removal of 0 bases from V and 7 bases from J, the junction contained 9 bases not matched to a gene. CDR3 length equals 17 residues. Germline-derived CDR1 and CDR2 are SGHNT and YYREEE (reference sequence). The CDR3 loop reads CASSLAGQGGRNSPLHF. In nucleotides, the CDR3 is TGTGCCAGCAGCTTGGCCGGACAGGGCGGCCGAAATTCACCCCTCCACTTT.

V usage is TRBV6-5 and J usage is TRBJ1-1; D possibly corresponds to TRBD1 (6 bases). The germline V and J ends were trimmed by 0 bases and 4 bases, with 12 bases remaining between them. This CDR3 is 15 amino acids long. From germline, CDR1 is MNHEY and CDR2 SVGAGI. CDR3 residues: CASSYSGGRITEAFF. The CDR3 nucleotides are TGTGCCAGCAGTTACTCCGGGGGGCGAATCACTGAAGCTTTCTTT.